The rows below give T cell receptor beta chains drawn from one sample of a study of cytomegalovirus exposure and HLA in healthy donors. Generated by immunoSEQ multiplex PCR, the TCRdb table keeps only in-frame clones and is missing some. The repertoire includes about 150,000 clones, roughly 10% of them detected once, and roughly 2% sits in the top ten. Specimen: PBMCs. The receptors originated from a man aged 45 to 65 in good health and CMV-seronegative. CDR3s include the opening cysteine and the closing phenylalanine or tryptophan. Fields, in order: D gene, J gene, clone size, V gene, CDR3 DNA, CDR3 protein. D genes are given only for firm matches. Expanded clones are given a class, and other clones once, few, many or no size at all.

d_call: NA
j_call: TRBJ2-5
clone_size: NA
v_call: TRBV2
cdr3_nt: TGTGCCAGCAGTGAAAGGCCCTTTAGCGCCCAAGAGACCCAGTACTTC
cdr3_aa: CASSERPFSAQETQYF

d_call: TRBD1
j_call: TRBJ1-5
clone_size: few
v_call: TRBV28
cdr3_nt: TGTGCCAGCAGCTTAAACCGGGACAGTTATTTAGCCCAGCATTTT
cdr3_aa: CASSLNRDSYLAQHF

d_call: TRBD1
j_call: TRBJ1-6
clone_size: NA
v_call: TRBV19
cdr3_nt: TGTGCCAGTCGAGCTCCCGGGACAGCTTCACCCCTCCACTTT
cdr3_aa: CASRAPGTASPLHF

d_call: TRBD1
j_call: TRBJ1-4
clone_size: NA
v_call: TRBV19
cdr3_nt: TGTGCCAGTAGTATAGGGACAGGGAATGAAAAACTGTTTTTT
cdr3_aa: CASSIGTGNEKLFF

d_call: NA
j_call: TRBJ2-2
clone_size: few
v_call: TRBV19
cdr3_nt: TGTGCCAGTAGTATTGAGGGGGCGAACACCGGGGAGCTGTTTTTT
cdr3_aa: CASSIEGANTGELFF

d_call: TRBD1
j_call: TRBJ1-5
clone_size: NA
v_call: TRBV30
cdr3_nt: TGTGCCTGGAGTGGGGACAGTCATAGCAATCAGCCCCAGCATTTT
cdr3_aa: CAWSGDSHSNQPQHF

d_call: TRBD2
j_call: TRBJ2-1
clone_size: NA
v_call: TRBV2
cdr3_nt: TGTGCCAGCAGTGAAGTTGCGGGAGGGCCCTATGAGCAGTTCTTC
cdr3_aa: CASSEVAGGPYEQFF

d_call: NA
j_call: TRBJ1-5
clone_size: NA
v_call: TRBV6-4
cdr3_nt: TGTGCCAGCAGCCCACGGGGGAATCAGCCCCAGCATTTT
cdr3_aa: CASSPRGNQPQHF

d_call: NA
j_call: TRBJ2-5
clone_size: NA
v_call: TRBV19
cdr3_nt: TGTGCCAGTAGTATAGCCAAAGAGACCCAGTACTTC
cdr3_aa: CASSIAKETQYF

d_call: NA
j_call: TRBJ1-5
clone_size: few
v_call: TRBV5-1
cdr3_nt: TGCGCCAGCAGCTTGGGGGCAAGCAATCAGCCCCAGCATTTT
cdr3_aa: CASSLGASNQPQHF

d_call: NA
j_call: TRBJ2-1
clone_size: NA
v_call: TRBV10-3
cdr3_nt: TGTGCCATCAGTCTCTCGGTCGGCTACAATGAGCAGTTCTTC
cdr3_aa: CAISLSVGYNEQFF

d_call: TRBD2
j_call: TRBJ2-1
clone_size: few
v_call: TRBV7-2
cdr3_nt: TGTGCCAGCAGCTTACAAAGCGGGGGAAACAATGAGCAGTTCTTC
cdr3_aa: CASSLQSGGNNEQFF

d_call: NA
j_call: TRBJ2-1
clone_size: few
v_call: TRBV13
cdr3_nt: TGTGCCAGCAGCTCCCGGGACTTGGAGTTCTTC
cdr3_aa: CASSSRDLEFF

d_call: TRBD1
j_call: TRBJ1-5
clone_size: NA
v_call: TRBV15
cdr3_nt: TGTGCCACCAGCAGAGATGGACAGGGTACGCAGCCCCAGCATTTT
cdr3_aa: CATSRDGQGTQPQHF

d_call: TRBD1
j_call: TRBJ1-2
clone_size: NA
v_call: TRBV9
cdr3_nt: TGTGCCAGCAGCCTTTCGGACAGGGTGAGCTACACCTTC
cdr3_aa: CASSLSDRVSYTF

d_call: TRBD2
j_call: TRBJ2-5
clone_size: NA
v_call: TRBV7-3
cdr3_nt: TGTGCCAGCAGCTTGGCGGGGGGGCGGGAGACCCAGTACTTC
cdr3_aa: CASSLAGGRETQYF

d_call: NA
j_call: TRBJ2-7
clone_size: NA
v_call: TRBV4-1
cdr3_nt: TGCGCCAGCAGCCAAGATAGCAGGACTCGCCTCTCCTACGAGCAGTACTTC
cdr3_aa: CASSQDSRTRLSYEQYF

d_call: NA
j_call: TRBJ2-7
clone_size: once
v_call: TRBV18
cdr3_nt: TGTGCCAGCTCACCAACGCCGGGCTCCTACGAGCAGTACTTC
cdr3_aa: CASSPTPGSYEQYF

d_call: TRBD1
j_call: TRBJ1-2
clone_size: NA
v_call: TRBV2
cdr3_nt: TGTGCCAGCAGCGTAGGACAGGACATCTCATATGGCTACACCTTC
cdr3_aa: CASSVGQDISYGYTF

d_call: TRBD1
j_call: TRBJ1-5
clone_size: NA
v_call: TRBV20-1
cdr3_nt: TGCAGTGCAACAGACAGGGTGGCCCAGCATTTT
cdr3_aa: CSATDRVAQHF

d_call: TRBD2
j_call: TRBJ2-1
clone_size: NA
v_call: TRBV11-2
cdr3_nt: TGTGCCAGCAGCTCACGGACTAGCGGGGAGTACAATGAGCAGTTCTTC
cdr3_aa: CASSSRTSGEYNEQFF

d_call: NA
j_call: TRBJ2-3
clone_size: NA
v_call: TRBV7-3
cdr3_nt: TGTGCCAGCGGGCGGACTTACACAGATACGCAGTATTTT
cdr3_aa: CASGRTYTDTQYF

d_call: TRBD1
j_call: TRBJ1-2
clone_size: NA
v_call: TRBV5-1
cdr3_nt: TGCGCCAGCAGCTTGGGACAGGGGCGGTATGGCTACACCTTC
cdr3_aa: CASSLGQGRYGYTF

d_call: NA
j_call: TRBJ2-5
clone_size: few
v_call: TRBV5-1
cdr3_nt: TGCGCCAGCAGCTTATACAGGGAGGGAGAGACCCAGTACTTC
cdr3_aa: CASSLYREGETQYF

d_call: NA
j_call: TRBJ1-1
clone_size: few
v_call: TRBV7-8
cdr3_nt: TGTGCCAGCAGCCCATACAGGGCGAACACTGAAGCTTTCTTT
cdr3_aa: CASSPYRANTEAFF

d_call: TRBD2
j_call: TRBJ2-5
clone_size: NA
v_call: TRBV7-2
cdr3_nt: TGTGCCAGCAGCCCCTTTACCGGGACTAGGGGGGCGACCCAGTACTTC
cdr3_aa: CASSPFTGTRGATQYF

d_call: NA
j_call: TRBJ1-2
clone_size: few
v_call: TRBV2
cdr3_nt: TGTGCCAGCAGTGAACAGGGGAACTATGGCTACACCTTC
cdr3_aa: CASSEQGNYGYTF

d_call: NA
j_call: TRBJ2-2
clone_size: few
v_call: TRBV11-2
cdr3_nt: TGTGCCAGCAACCTAGCGAGGTCCAACGGGGAGCTGTTTTTT
cdr3_aa: CASNLARSNGELFF

d_call: TRBD1
j_call: TRBJ2-7
clone_size: NA
v_call: TRBV11-2
cdr3_nt: TGTGCCAGCAGCTTAGACCCAGGGGGTTGGTACGAGCAGTACTTC
cdr3_aa: CASSLDPGGWYEQYF

d_call: NA
j_call: TRBJ2-2
clone_size: few
v_call: TRBV19
cdr3_nt: TGTGCCAGTAGTATCTCAGACAGCCGCACCGGGGAGCTGTTTTTT
cdr3_aa: CASSISDSRTGELFF

d_call: TRBD2
j_call: TRBJ2-7
clone_size: NA
v_call: TRBV4-2
cdr3_nt: TGTGCCAGCAGCCAAGAGGGACTAGCGGGAGGTCTATCCTACGAGCAGTACTTC
cdr3_aa: CASSQEGLAGGLSYEQYF